This entry lists 5 T cell receptor beta chains sequenced from one sample in a study of sequential checkpoint blockade in melanoma. Assay used: immunoSEQ multiplex PCR; TCRdb lists only in-frame clones, some missing. Found here are almost 9,500 clones, about 25% of them singletons; the top ten hold 20% to 25%. Described treatment: randomized to nivolumab then ipilimumab (arm A) or the reverse (arm B). The input for sequencing was tumor tissue (inferred from file names), taken from a patient given nivolumab and ipilimumab in sequence. The receptors come from a human donor with melanoma.

This chain links TRBV15 with TRBJ1-1, with 10 bases matching TRBD1. Germline V CDR1 and CDR2: LNHNV, YYDKDF (reference sequence). V lost 3 bases and J lost 5; bases outside the gene matches: 9. The CDR3 is 16 residues long. CDR3 amino acids: CATSRAFGTGVTEAFF. In DNA form, the CDR3 reads TGTGCCACCAGCAGGGCTTTCGGGACAGGGGTTACTGAAGCTTTCTTT.

This chain uses TRBV29-1 with TRBJ2-3, with D perhaps TRBD1 (7 bases). Germline assignment: CDR1 SQVTM and CDR2 ANQGSEA. The CDR3 spans 15 residues. The ends were cut back, 7 bases at V and 1 base at J, with 18 bases in the middle. CDR3 sequence reads: CSGGGTVRGTDTQYF. CDR3 nucleotide sequence: TGCAGCGGAGGGGGGACAGTCAGGGGCACAGATACGCAGTATTTT.

In this sample, this clone turned up a few times. The chain employs TRBV18 and TRBJ2-2; D may be TRBD1 or TRBD2 (5 bases each). This CDR3 spans 16 amino acids. Trimming took off 3 bases at V and 2 bases at J, with 13 bases between the two ends. The V gene's germline CDR1 is KGHSH and CDR2 LQKENI. CDR3 residues: CASSPSKGTNTGELFF. Here the CDR3 DNA reads TGTGCCAGCTCACCTTCTAAGGGGACCAACACCGGGGAGCTGTTTTTT.

The chain is built from TRBV7-1 and TRBJ1-1, with D uncertain. TRBV7-1 is an ORF, with its function uncertain. Trimming removed 4 bases from V and 7 bases from J, with 13 bases in between. CDR3 size: 13 residues. This CDR3 is CASSFNSENEAFF. The CDR3 DNA is TGTGCCAGCAGCTTTAATTCGGAGAATGAAGCTTTCTTT.

The V gene is TRBV19, the J gene TRBJ1-1; D gene uncertain. This CDR3 is built from 13 residues. V was trimmed by 0 bases and J by 8 bases, leaving 10 bases between them. The germline V gene encodes CDR1 LNHDA and CDR2 SQIVND (reference sequence). CDR3 residues: CASSIDHPVEAFF. As DNA, the CDR3 is TGTGCCAGTAGTATAGATCACCCGGTAGAAGCTTTCTTT.